The TCR beta chain described here comes from a study of shared clonotypes between healthy human individuals. Using immunoSEQ multiplex PCR, the repertoire was profiled, and TCRdb retains in-frame clones only, with some absent. The data contain over 2,000,000 clones, around 93% of them singletons. Study conclusions and caveats: Clonotypes that were shared across a handful of donors made up about 4.5% of naive CD4 clonotypes.

This clone was found a few times. Its antigen is currently unknown. Naive CD8 cells comprised CD45RO-negative, CCR7-positively selected cells, excluding terminally differentiated effector memory CD45RA+ cells. The source of this sequence is a man between 18 and 29 years old in good health. Some clones in this sample may be carry-over from other donors' samples. The sample consisted of naive CD8+ T cells from PBMCs.

The CDR3 nucleotides read TGTGCCACCACAGGGGGCAGGTACGAGCAGTACTTC. This sequence encodes CATTGGRYEQYF. The gene calls are TRBV6-5 and TRBJ2-7; 9 nucleotides line up with TRBD1. V gave up 10 bases and J gave up 4 bases; unmatched junction bases: 5. This CDR3 has 12 amino acids. Germline V CDR1 and CDR2: MNHEY, SVGAGI.